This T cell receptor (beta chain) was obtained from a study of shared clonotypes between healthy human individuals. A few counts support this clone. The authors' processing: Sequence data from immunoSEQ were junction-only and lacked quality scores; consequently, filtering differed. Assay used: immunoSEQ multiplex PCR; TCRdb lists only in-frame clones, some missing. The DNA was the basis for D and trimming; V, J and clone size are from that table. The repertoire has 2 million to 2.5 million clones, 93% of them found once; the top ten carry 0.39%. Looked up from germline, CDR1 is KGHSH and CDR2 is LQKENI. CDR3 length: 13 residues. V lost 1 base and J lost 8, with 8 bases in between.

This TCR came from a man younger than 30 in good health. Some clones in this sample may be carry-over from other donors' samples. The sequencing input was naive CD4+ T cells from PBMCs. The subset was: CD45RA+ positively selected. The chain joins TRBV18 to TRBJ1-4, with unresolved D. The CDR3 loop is CASSPQVGEKLFF. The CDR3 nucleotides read TGTGCCAGCTCACCACAGGTGGGAGAAAAACTGTTTTTT.